This T cell receptor beta chain derives from a study of identical twins. The CDR3 covers 14 residues. Trimming removed 5 bases from V and 1 base from J, with 11 bases in between. The germline CDR1 and CDR2 sequences are SQVTM and ANQGSEA. TCRdb re-called the 5' RACE reads through MiXCR, storing one row per CDR3 protein. The sample consists of roughly 770,000 distinct CDR3 sequences, approximately 18% of them appearing once. The data were also submitted as part of a second study, on T cells expressing NK-cell markers.

The J gene is TRBJ2-2, the V gene TRBV29-1, with TRBD2 as a possible D gene (5 bases). The specimen sequenced was PBMCs. The clonotype originates from a woman under 30 in good health. The CDR3: CSVQVGMNTGELFF. The DNA of the CDR3 is TGCAGCGTTCAGGTCGGGATGAACACCGGGGAGCTGTTTTTT.